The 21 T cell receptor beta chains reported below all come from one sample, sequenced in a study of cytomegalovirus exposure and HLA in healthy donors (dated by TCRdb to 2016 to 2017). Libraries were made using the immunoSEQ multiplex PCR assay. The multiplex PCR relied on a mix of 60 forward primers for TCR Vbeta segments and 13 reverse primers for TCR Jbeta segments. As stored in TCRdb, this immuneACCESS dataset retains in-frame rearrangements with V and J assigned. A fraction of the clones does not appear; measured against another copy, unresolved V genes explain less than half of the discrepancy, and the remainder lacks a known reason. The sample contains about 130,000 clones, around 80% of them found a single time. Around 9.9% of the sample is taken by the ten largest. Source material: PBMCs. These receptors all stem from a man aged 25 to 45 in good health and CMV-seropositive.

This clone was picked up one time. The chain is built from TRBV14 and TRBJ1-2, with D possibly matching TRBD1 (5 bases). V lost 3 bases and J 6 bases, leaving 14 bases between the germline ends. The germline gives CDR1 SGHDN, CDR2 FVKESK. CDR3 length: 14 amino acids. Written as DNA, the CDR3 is TGTGCCAGCAGCCATCGACAGCGCGGGAATGGCTACACCTTC. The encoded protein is CASSHRQRGNGYTF.

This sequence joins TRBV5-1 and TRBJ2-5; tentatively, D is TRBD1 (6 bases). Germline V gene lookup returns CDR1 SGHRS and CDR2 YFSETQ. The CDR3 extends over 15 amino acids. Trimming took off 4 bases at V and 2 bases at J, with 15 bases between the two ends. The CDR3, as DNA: TGCGCCAGCAGCGAGGGGGTTGACAGACAAGAGACCCAGTACTTC. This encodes CASSEGVDRQETQYF.

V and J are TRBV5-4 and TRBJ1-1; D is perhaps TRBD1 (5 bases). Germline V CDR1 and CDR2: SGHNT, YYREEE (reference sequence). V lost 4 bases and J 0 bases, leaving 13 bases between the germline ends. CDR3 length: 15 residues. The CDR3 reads CASSRTTGMNTEAFF. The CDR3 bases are TGTGCCAGCAGCCGAACAACAGGTATGAACACTGAAGCTTTCTTT.

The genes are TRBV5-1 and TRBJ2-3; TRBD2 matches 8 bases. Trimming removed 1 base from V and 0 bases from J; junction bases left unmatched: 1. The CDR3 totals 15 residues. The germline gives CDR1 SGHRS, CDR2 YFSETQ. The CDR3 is CASSLTSGSTDTQYF. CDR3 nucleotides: TGCGCCAGCAGCTTGACTAGCGGTAGCACAGATACGCAGTATTTT.

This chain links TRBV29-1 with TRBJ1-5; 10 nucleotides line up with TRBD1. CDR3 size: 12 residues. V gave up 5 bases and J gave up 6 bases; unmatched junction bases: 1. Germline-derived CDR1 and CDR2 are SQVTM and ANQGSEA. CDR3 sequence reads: CSVRDRGQPQHF. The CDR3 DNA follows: TGCAGCGTTAGGGACAGGGGTCAGCCCCAGCATTTT. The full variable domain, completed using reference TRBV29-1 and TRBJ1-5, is SAVISQKPSRDICQRGTSLTIQCQVDSQVTMMFWYRQQPGQSLTLIATANQGSEATYESGFVIDKFPISRPNLTFSTLTVSNMSPEDSSIYLCSVRDRGQPQHFGDGTRLSIL.

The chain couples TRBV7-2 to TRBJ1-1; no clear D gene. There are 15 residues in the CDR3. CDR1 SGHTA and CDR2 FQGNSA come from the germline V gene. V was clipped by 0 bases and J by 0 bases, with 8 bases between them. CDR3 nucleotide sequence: TGTGCCAGCAGCTTAGCGCACAGCCTGAACACTGAAGCTTTCTTT. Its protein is CASSLAHSLNTEAFF.

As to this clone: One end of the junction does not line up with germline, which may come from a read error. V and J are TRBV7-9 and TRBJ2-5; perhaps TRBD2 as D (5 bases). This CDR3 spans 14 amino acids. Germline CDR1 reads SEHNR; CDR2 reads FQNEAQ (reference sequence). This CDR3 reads CSSSFSGGGETQYF. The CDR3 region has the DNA TGTTCCAGCAGCTTCAGCGGCGGTGGGGAGACCCAGTACTTC.

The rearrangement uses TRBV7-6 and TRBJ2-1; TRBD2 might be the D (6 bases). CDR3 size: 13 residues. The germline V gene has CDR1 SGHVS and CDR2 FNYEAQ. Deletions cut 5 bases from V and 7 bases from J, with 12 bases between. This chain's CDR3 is CASSPSRGNEQFF. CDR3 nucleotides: TGTGCCAGCAGCCCAAGTCGGGGGAATGAGCAGTTCTTC. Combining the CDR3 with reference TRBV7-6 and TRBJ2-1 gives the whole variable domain GAGVSQSPRYKVTKRGQDVALRCDPISGHVSLYWYRQALGQGPEFLTYFNYEAQQDKSGLPNDRFSAERPEGSISTLTIQRTEQRDSAMYRCASSPSRGNEQFFGPGTRLTVL.

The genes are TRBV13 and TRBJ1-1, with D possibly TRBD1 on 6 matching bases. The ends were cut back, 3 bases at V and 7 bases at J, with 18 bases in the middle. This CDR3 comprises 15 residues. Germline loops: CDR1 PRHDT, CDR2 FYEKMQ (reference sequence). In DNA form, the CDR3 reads TGTGCCAGCAGCTTGCAGGGGCTGGGGGTTAGTGAAGCTTTCTTT. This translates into CASSLQGLGVSEAFF.

The CDR3 DNA reads TGTGCCAGCAGCGCCTTCAATTTAGAGAATGAGCAGTTCTTC. The encoded protein is CASSAFNLENEQFF. The rearrangement links TRBV9 to TRBJ2-1; D remains ambiguous. Germline V gene data show CDR1 as SGDLS and CDR2 as YYNGEE. The V and J ends lost 3 bases and 7 bases respectively, with 14 bases between them. CDR3 length: 14 amino acids. The full variable domain, rest sourced from reference TRBV9 and TRBJ2-1, is DSGVTQTPKHLITATGQRVTLRCSPRSGDLSVYWYQQSLDQGLQFLIQYYNGEERAKGNILERFSAQQFPDLHSELNLSSLELGDSALYFCASSAFNLENEQFFGPGTRLTVL.

The CDR3 here is CSVGGRDTEAFF. The CDR3 nucleotides read TGCAGCGTTGGGGGGAGGGACACTGAAGCTTTCTTT. The rearrangement uses TRBV29-1 and TRBJ1-1, with D possibly being TRBD1 (5 bases). Trimming removed 4 bases at V and 3 bases at J, with 9 bases between. CDR3 length: 12 amino acids. The germline gives CDR1 SQVTM, CDR2 ANQGSEA.

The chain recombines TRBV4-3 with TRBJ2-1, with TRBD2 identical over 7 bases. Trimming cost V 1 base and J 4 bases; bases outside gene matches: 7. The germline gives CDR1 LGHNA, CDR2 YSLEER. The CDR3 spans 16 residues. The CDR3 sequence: CASSQGLARRYNEQFF. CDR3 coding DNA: TGCGCCAGCAGCCAAGGACTAGCAAGGCGATACAATGAGCAGTTCTTC.

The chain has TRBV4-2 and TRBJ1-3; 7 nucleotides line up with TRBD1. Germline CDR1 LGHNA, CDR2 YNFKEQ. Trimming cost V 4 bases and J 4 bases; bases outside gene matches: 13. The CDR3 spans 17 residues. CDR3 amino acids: CASSLRDSQDDGNTIYF. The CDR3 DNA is TGTGCCAGCAGCCTACGGGACAGCCAAGATGACGGAAACACCATATATTTT.

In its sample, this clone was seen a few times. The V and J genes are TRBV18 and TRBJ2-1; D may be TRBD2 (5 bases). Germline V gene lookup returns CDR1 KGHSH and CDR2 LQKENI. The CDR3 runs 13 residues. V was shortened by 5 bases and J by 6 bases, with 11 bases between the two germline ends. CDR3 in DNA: TGTGCCAGCTCATTCTCGGGGTTCAATGAGCAGTTCTTC. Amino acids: CASSFSGFNEQFF.

The CDR3 region has the DNA TGTGCCAGCAGCTTAGTAAGTCAGGGGGGCGCAGATACGCAGTATTTT. It codes for CASSLVSQGGADTQYF. This chain connects TRBV7-2 to TRBJ2-3; D possibly corresponds to TRBD1 (7 bases). There are 16 residues in the CDR3. The germline V and J ends were trimmed by 1 base and 4 bases, with 15 bases remaining between them. The V gene's germline CDR1 is SGHTA and CDR2 FQGNSA.

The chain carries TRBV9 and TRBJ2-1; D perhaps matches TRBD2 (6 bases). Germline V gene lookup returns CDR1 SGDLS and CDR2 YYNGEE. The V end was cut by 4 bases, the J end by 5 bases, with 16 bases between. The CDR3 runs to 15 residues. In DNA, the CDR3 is TGTGCCAGCAGCACGTCGGACTATCTCAACAATGAGCAGTTCTTC. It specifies CASSTSDYLNNEQFF.

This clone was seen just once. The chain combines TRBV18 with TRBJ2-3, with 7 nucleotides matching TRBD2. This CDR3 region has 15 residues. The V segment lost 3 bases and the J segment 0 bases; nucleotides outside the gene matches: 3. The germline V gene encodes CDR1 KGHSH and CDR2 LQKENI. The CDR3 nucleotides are TGTGCCAGCTCACCGATTAGCGGGAGCACAGATACGCAGTATTTT. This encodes CASSPISGSTDTQYF.

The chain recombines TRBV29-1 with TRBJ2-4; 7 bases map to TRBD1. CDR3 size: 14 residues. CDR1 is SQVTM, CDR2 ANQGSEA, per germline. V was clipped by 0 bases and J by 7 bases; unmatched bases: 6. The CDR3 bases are TGCAGCGTTGAAGATACAGACAGGGTTAACATTCAGTACTTC. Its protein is CSVEDTDRVNIQYF.

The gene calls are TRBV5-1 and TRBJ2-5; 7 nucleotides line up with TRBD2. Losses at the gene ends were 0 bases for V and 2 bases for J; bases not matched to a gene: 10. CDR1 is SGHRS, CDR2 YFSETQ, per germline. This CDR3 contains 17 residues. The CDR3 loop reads CASSLARLAAQQETQYF. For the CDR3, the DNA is TGCGCCAGCAGCTTGGCCCGTCTAGCGGCTCAACAAGAGACCCAGTACTTC.

CDR3 nucleotide sequence: TGTGCCGCAGACCCAGCAGGGGCGCGGAACACTGAAGCTTTCTTT. Translating gives CAADPAGARNTEAFF. The chain has TRBV25-1 and TRBJ1-1; D is possibly TRBD1 (6 bases). The germline V and J ends were trimmed by 11 bases and 1 base, with 20 bases remaining between them. The germline V gene encodes CDR1 MGHDK and CDR2 SYGVNS. CDR3 size: 15 residues.

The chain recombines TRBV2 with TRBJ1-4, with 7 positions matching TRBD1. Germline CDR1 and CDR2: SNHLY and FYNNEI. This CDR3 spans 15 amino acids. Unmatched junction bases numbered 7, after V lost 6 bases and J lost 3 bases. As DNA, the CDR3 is TGTGCCAGCAGGCACGTCGGGACAGCTAATGAAAAACTGTTTTTT. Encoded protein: CASRHVGTANEKLFF.